This T cell receptor beta chain was captured in a study of T cells after yellow fever vaccination. General study points: The presence of abundant clonotypes contaminating from the bulk population was possible in FACS-sorted repertoires. Although most clonotypes did not, a small share appeared in both CD4 and CD8 compartments. Reappearance after the booster was observed for most primary-vaccination clones (96% CD4, over 70% CD8).

Using its own MiXCR run on the 5' RACE reads, TCRdb lists one record per CDR3 protein. This sample carries roughly 320,000 distinct CDR3 sequences, approximately 11% of them seen once, and the ten largest clones take 2.5% to 4%. The CDR3 extends over 14 amino acids. V trimming: 3 bases; J trimming: 2 bases; junction bases outside the gene matches: 5. Germline CDR1 and CDR2: SGHRS and YFSETQ. This clonotype has a handful of counts. Its antigen is currently unknown. The specimen was CD4+ T cells sorted from PBMCs, collected 45 days after the yellow fever booster vaccination. The chain carries TRBV5-1 and TRBJ2-7; 7 bases align to TRBD2. The clonotype originates from a man between 18 and 29 years old who received the YFV17D yellow fever vaccine. CDR3 bases: TGCGCCAGCAGCTCCGGGGGGACCGCCTACGAGCAGTACTTC. It codes for CASSSGGTAYEQYF.